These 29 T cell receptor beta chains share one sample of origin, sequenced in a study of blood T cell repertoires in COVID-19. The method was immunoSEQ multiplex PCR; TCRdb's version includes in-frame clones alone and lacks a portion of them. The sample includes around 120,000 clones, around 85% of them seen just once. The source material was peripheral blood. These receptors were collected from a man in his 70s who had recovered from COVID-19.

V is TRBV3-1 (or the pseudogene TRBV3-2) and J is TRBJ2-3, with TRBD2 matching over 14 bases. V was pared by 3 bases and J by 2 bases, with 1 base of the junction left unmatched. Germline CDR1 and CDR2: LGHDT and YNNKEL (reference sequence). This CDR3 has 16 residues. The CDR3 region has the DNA TGTGCCAGCAGCCAGACTAGCGGGGGGGCCACAGATACGCAGTATTTT. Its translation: CASSQTSGGATDTQYF.

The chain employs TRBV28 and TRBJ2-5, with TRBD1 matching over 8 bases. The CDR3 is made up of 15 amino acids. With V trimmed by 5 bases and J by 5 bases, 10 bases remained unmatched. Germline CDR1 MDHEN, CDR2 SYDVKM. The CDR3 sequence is CASSVLPDRVETQYF. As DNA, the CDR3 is TGTGCCAGCAGTGTTCTACCGGACAGGGTCGAGACCCAGTACTTC.

The CDR3 DNA sequence: TGTGCCAGCAGCCAAAGTTTTAGCTCCTACGAGCAGTACTTC. The encoded protein is CASSQSFSSYEQYF. The V and J genes are TRBV3-1 (or the pseudogene TRBV3-2) and TRBJ2-7; D is unclear. V was trimmed by 2 bases and J by 0 bases, leaving 8 bases between them. Germline CDR1 and CDR2: LGHDT and YNNKEL (reference sequence). There are 14 residues in the CDR3.

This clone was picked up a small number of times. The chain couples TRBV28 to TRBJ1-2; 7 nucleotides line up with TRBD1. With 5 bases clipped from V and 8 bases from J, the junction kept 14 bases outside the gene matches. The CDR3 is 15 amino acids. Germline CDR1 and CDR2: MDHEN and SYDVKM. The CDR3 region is CASSPPDRETRGYTF. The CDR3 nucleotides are TGTGCCAGCAGTCCGCCTGACAGGGAGACGCGCGGCTACACCTTC.

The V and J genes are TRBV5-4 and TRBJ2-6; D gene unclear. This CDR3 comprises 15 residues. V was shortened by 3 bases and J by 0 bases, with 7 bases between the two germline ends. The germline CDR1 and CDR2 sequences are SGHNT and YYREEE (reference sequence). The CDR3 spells CASSYFNSGANVLTF. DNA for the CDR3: TGTGCCAGCAGCTATTTCAACTCTGGGGCCAACGTCCTGACTTTC.

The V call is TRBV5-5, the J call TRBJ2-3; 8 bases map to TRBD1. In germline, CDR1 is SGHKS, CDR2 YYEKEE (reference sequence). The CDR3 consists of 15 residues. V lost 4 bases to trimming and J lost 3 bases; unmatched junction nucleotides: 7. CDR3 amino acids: CASSHQGARTDTQYF. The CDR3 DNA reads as TGTGCCAGCAGCCACCAGGGGGCTCGGACAGATACGCAGTATTTT.

The CDR3 region has the DNA TGCGCCAGCAGCCTGGGGCTAGCGGGATGGAGCGGGGAGCTGTTTTTT. This codes for CASSLGLAGWSGELFF. The chain uses TRBV5-1 and TRBJ2-2; 9 bases line up with TRBD2. With V trimmed by 4 bases and J by 7 bases, 11 bases remained unmatched. The CDR3 contains 16 residues. From germline, CDR1 is SGHRS and CDR2 YFSETQ.

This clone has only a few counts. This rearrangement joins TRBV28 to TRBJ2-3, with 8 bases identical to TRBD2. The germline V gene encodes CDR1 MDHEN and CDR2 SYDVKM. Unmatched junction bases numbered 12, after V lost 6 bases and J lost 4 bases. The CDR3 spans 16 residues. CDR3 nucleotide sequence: TGTGCCAGCAGGAAATCTAGCGGGTGGGCGGCAGATACGCAGTATTTT. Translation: CASRKSSGWAADTQYF.

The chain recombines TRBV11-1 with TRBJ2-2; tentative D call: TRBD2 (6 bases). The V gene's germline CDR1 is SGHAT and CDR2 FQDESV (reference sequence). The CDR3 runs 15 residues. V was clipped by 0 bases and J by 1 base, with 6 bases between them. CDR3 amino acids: CASSLAGGNTGELFF. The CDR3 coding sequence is TGTGCCAGCAGCTTAGCGGGGGGGAACACCGGGGAGCTGTTTTTT.

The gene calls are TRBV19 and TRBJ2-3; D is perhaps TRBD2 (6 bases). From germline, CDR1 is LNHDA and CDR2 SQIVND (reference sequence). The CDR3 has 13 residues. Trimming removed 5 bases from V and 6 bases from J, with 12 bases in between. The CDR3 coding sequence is TGTGCCAGTAGTCGACTAGACTTTGATACGCAGTATTTT. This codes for CASSRLDFDTQYF.

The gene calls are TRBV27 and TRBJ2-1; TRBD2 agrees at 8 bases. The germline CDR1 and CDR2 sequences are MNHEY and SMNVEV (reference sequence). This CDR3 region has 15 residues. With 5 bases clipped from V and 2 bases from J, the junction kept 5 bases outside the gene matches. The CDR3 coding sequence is TGTGCCAGCAGTGTCGGACTAGCAGCCTACAATGAGCAGTTCTTC. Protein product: CASSVGLAAYNEQFF.

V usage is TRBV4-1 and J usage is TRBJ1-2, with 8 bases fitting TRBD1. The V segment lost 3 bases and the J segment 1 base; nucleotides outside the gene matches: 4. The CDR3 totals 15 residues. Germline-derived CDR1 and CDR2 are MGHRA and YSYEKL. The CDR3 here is CASSQTGAINYGYTF. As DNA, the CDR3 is TGCGCCAGCAGCCAGACAGGGGCTATTAACTATGGCTACACCTTC.

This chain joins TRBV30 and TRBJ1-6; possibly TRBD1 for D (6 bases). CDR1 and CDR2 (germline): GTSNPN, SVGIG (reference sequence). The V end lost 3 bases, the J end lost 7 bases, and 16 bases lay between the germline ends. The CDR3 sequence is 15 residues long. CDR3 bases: TGTGCCTGGAGCCCGGGACACGGCAAGAATTCACCCCTCCACTTT. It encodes CAWSPGHGKNSPLHF.

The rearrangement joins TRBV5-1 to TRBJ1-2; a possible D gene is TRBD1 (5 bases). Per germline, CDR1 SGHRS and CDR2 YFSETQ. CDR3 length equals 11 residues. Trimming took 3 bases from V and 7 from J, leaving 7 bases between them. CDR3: CASSSTVGYTF. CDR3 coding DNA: TGCGCCAGCAGCTCGACAGTTGGCTACACCTTC. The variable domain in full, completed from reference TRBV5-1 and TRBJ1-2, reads KAGVTQTPRYLIKTRGQQVTLSCSPISGHRSVSWYQQTPGQGLQFLFEYFSETQRNKGNFPGRFSGRQFSNSRSEMNVSTLELGDSALYLCASSSTVGYTFGSGTRLTVV.

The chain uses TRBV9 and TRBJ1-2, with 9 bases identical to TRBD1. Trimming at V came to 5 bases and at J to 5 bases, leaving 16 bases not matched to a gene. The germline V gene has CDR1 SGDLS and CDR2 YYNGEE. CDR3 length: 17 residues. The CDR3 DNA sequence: TGTGCCAGCAGTGGGGGGGCCCGGGACAGGGTGGATTATGGCTACACCTTC. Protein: CASSGGARDRVDYGYTF.

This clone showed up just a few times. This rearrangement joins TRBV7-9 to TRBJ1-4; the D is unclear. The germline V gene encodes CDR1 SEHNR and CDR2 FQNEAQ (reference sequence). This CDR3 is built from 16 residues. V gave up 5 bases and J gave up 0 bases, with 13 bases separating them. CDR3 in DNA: TGTGCCAGCAGCACCGTTTCGGGTACAACTAATGAAAAACTGTTTTTT. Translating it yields CASSTVSGTTNEKLFF.

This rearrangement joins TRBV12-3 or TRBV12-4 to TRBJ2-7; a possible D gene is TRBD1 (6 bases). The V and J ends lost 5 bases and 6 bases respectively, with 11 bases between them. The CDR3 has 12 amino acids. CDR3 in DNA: TGTGCCAGCAGTACAGGGTTCGCCGAGCAGTACTTC. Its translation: CASSTGFAEQYF.

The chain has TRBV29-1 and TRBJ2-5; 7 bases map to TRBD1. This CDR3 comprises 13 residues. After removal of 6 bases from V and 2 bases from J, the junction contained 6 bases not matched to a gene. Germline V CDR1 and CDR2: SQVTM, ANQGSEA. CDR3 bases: TGCAGCGTCTCCGGGACAGTACAAGAGACCCAGTACTTC. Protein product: CSVSGTVQETQYF. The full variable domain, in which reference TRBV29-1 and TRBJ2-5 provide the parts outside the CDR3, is SAVISQKPSRDICQRGTSLTIQCQVDSQVTMMFWYRQQPGQSLTLIATANQGSEATYESGFVIDKFPISRPNLTFSTLTVSNMSPEDSSIYLCSVSGTVQETQYFGPGTRLLVL.

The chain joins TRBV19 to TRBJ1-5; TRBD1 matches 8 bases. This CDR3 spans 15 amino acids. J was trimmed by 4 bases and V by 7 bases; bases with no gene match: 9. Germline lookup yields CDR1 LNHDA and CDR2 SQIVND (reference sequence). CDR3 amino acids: CASTEDRGANQPQHF. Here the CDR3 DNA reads TGTGCCAGTACCGAAGACAGGGGAGCAAATCAGCCCCAGCATTTT.

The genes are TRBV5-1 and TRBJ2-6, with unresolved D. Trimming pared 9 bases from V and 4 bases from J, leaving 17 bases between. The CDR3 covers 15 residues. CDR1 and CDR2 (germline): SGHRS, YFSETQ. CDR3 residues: CATSLVGAGANVLTF. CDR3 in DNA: TGCGCCACCTCCCTGGTGGGCGCCGGGGCCAACGTCCTGACTTTC. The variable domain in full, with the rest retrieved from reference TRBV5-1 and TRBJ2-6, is KAGVTQTPRYLIKTRGQQVTLSCSPISGHRSVSWYQQTPGQGLQFLFEYFSETQRNKGNFPGRFSGRQFSNSRSEMNVSTLELGDSALYLCATSLVGAGANVLTFGAGSRLTVL.

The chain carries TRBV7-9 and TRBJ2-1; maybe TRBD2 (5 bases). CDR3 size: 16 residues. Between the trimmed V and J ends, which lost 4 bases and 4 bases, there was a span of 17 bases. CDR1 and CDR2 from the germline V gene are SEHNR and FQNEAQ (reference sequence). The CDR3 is CASSSRTRSSYNEQFF. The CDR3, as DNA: TGTGCCAGCAGCTCGAGGACTCGATCCTCATACAATGAGCAGTTCTTC. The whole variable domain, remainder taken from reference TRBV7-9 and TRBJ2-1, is DTGVSQNPRHKITKRGQNVTFRCDPISEHNRLYWYRQTLGQGPEFLTYFQNEAQLEKSRLLSDRFSAERPKGSFSTLEIQRTEQGDSAMYLCASSSRTRSSYNEQFFGPGTRLTVL.

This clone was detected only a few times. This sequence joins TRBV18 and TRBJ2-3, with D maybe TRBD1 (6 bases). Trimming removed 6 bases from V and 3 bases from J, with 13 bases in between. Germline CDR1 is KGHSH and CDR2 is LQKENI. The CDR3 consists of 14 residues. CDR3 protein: CASSSLRGTDTQYF. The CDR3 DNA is TGTGCCAGCTCTTCACTTAGGGGGACAGATACGCAGTATTTT.

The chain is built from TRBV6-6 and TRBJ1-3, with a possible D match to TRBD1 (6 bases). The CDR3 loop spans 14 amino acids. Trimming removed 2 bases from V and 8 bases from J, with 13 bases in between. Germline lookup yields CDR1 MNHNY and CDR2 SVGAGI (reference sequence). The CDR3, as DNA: TGTGCCAGCAGTTACCCGGACAGTCGGCACACCATATATTTT. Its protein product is CASSYPDSRHTIYF.

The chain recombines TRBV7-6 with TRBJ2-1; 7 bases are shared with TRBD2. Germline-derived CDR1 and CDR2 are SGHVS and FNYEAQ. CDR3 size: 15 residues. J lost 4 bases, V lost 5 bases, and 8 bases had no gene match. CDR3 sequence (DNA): TGTGCCAGCAGCCCCTTTCTAGCGGCTTACAATGAGCAGTTCTTC. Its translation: CASSPFLAAYNEQFF.

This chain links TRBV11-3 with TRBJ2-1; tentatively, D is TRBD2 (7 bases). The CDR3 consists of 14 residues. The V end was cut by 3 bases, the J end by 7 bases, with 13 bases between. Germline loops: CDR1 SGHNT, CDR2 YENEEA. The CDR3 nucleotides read TGTGCCAGCAGCTTTCCGGGGGGCCAGAATGAGCAGTTCTTC. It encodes CASSFPGGQNEQFF.

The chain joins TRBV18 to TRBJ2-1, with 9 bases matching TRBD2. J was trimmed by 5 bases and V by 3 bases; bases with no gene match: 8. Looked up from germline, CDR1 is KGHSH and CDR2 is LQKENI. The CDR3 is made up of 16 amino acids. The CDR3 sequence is CASSPSSGRFDNEQFF. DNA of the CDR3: TGTGCCAGCTCACCGTCCAGCGGGAGGTTCGACAATGAGCAGTTCTTC.

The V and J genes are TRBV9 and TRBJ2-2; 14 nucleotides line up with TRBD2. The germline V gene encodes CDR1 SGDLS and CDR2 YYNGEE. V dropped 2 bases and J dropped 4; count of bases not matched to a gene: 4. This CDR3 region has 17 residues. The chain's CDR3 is CASSVGTSGSRTGELFF. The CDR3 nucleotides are TGTGCCAGCAGCGTGGGGACTAGCGGGAGTCGCACCGGGGAGCTGTTTTTT.

CDR3 nucleotides: TGCGCCAGCAGTGAGTTGGGCAGGGACAATCAGCCCCAGCATTTT. Its protein is CASSELGRDNQPQHF. The V and J genes are TRBV10-2 and TRBJ1-5; maybe TRBD1 (5 bases). V dropped 1 base and J dropped 3 bases, with 10 bases sitting between them. The germline V gene encodes CDR1 WSHSY and CDR2 SAAADI. This CDR3 is built from 15 residues.

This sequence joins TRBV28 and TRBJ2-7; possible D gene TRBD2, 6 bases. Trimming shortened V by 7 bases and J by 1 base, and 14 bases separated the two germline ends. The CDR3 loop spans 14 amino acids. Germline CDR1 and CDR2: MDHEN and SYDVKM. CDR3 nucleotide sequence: TGTGCCAGCACCGTGAATGGGGGGTCCTACGAGCAGTACTTC. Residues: CASTVNGGSYEQYF. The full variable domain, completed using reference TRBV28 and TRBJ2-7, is DVKVTQSSRYLVKRTGEKVFLECVQDMDHENMFWYRQDPGLGLRLIYFSYDVKMKEKGDIPEGYSVSREKKERFSLILESASTNQTSMYLCASTVNGGSYEQYFGPGTRLTVT.